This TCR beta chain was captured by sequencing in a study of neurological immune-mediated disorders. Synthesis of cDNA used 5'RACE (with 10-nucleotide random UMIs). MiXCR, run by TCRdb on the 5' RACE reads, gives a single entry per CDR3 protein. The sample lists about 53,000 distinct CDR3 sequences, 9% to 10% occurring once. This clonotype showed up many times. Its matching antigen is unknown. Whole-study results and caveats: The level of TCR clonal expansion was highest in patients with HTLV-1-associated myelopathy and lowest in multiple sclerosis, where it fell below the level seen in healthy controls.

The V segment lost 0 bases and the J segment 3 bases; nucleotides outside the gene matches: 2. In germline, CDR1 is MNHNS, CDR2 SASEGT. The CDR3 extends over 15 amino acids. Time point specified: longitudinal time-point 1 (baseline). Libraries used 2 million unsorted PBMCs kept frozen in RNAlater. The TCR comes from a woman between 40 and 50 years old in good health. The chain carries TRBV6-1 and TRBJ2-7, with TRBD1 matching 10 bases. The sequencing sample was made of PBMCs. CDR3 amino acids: CASSEATGGFYEQYF. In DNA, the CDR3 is TGTGCCAGCAGTGAAGCGACAGGGGGCTTCTACGAGCAGTACTTC.